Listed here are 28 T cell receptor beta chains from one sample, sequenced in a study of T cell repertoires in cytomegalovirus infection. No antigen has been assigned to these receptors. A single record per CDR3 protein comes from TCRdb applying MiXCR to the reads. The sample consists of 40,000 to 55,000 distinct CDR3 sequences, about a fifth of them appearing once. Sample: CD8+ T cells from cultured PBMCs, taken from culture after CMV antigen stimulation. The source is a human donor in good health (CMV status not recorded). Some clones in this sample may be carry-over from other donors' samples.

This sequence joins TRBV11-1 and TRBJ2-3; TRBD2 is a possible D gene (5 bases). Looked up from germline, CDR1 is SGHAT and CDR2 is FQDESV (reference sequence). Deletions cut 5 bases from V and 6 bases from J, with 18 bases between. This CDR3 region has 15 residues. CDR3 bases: TGTGCCAGCAGCCTCATCAAAGAGGGTTTCGATACGCAGTATTTT. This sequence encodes CASSLIKEGFDTQYF.

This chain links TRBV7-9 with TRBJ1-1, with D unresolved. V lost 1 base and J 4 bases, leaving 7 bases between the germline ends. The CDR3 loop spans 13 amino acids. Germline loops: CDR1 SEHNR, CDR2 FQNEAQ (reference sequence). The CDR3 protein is CASSLGAVTEAFF. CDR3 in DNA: TGTGCCAGCAGCTTAGGGGCCGTCACTGAAGCTTTCTTT. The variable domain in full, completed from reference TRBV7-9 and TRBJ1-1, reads DTGVSQNPRHKITKRGQNVTFRCDPISEHNRLYWYRQTLGQGPEFLTYFQNEAQLEKSRLLSDRFSAERPKGSFSTLEIQRTEQGDSAMYLCASSLGAVTEAFFGQGTRLTVV.

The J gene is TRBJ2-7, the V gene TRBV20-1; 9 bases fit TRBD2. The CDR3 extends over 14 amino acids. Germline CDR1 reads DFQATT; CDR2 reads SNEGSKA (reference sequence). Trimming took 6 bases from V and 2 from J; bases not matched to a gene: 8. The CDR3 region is CSAYKREAPYEQYF. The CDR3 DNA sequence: TGCAGTGCGTACAAGCGGGAGGCCCCCTACGAGCAGTACTTC.

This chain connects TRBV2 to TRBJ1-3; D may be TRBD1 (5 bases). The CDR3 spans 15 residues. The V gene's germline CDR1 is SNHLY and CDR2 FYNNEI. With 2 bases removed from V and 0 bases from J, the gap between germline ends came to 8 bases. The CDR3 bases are TGTGCCAGCAGTGAACAGGGTTACTCTGGAAACACCATATATTTT. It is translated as CASSEQGYSGNTIYF.

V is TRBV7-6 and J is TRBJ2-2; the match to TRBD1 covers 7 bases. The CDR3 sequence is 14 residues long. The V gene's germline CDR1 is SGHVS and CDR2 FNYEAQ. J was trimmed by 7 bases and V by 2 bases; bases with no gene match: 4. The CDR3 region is CASSLTGDIGELFF. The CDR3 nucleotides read TGTGCCAGCAGCTTAACAGGGGACATCGGGGAGCTGTTTTTT.

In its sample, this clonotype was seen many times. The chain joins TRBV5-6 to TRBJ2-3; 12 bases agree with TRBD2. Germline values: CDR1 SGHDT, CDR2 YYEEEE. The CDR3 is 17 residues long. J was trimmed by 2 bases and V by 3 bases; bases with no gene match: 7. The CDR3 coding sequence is TGTGCCAGCAGCTCCACCCTAGCGGGGGGGAACACAGATACGCAGTATTTT. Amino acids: CASSSTLAGGNTDTQYF.

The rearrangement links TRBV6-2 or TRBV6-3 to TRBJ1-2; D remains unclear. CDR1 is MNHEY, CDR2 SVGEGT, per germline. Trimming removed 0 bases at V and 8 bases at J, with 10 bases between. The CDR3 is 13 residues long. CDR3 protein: CASSYSLELGYTF. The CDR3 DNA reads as TGTGCCAGCAGTTACTCGTTAGAGCTGGGCTACACCTTC.

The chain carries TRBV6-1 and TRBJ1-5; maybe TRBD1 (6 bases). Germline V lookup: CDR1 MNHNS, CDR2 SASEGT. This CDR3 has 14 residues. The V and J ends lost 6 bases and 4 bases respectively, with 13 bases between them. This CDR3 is CASRSGGQNQPQHF. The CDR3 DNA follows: TGTGCCAGCAGGTCCGGGGGGCAGAATCAGCCCCAGCATTTT.

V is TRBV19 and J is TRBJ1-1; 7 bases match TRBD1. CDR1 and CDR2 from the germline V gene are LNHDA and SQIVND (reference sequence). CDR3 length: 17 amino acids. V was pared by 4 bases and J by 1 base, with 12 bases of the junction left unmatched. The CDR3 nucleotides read TGTGCCAGTAGTAGTTTGATTTCCGGGACAGCGAACACTGAAGCTTTCTTT. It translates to CASSSLISGTANTEAFF.

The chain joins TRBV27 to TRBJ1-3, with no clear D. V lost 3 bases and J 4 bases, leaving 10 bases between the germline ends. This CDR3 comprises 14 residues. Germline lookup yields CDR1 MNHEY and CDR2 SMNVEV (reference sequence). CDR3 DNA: TGTGCCAGCAGTTTGCGTTATCGAGGAAACACCATATATTTT. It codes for CASSLRYRGNTIYF.

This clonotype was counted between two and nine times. CDR3 in DNA: TGTGCCAGTAGCCTGACAGGCGGACTGAGCTCCTACGAGCAGTACTTC. Protein product: CASSLTGGLSSYEQYF. V usage is TRBV19 and J usage is TRBJ2-7, with D possibly TRBD1 on 6 matching bases. This CDR3 spans 16 amino acids. Deletions cut 6 bases from V and 0 bases from J, with 18 bases between. Germline V CDR1 and CDR2: LNHDA, SQIVND (reference sequence).

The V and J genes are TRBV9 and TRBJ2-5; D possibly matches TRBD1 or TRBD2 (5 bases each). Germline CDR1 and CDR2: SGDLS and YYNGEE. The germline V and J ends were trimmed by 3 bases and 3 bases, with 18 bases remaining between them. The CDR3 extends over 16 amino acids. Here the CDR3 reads CASSAFGTGRKETQYF. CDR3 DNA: TGTGCCAGCAGCGCCTTCGGAACGGGGCGCAAAGAGACCCAGTACTTC. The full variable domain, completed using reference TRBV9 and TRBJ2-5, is DSGVTQTPKHLITATGQRVTLRCSPRSGDLSVYWYQQSLDQGLQFLIQYYNGEERAKGNILERFSAQQFPDLHSELNLSSLELGDSALYFCASSAFGTGRKETQYFGPGTRLLVL.

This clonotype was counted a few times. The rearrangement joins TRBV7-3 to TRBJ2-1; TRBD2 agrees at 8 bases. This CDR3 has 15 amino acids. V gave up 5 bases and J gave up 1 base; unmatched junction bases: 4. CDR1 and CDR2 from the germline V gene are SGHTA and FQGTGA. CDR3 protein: CASSISGGSYNEQFF. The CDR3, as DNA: TGTGCCAGCAGCATAAGCGGGGGTTCCTACAATGAGCAGTTCTTC.

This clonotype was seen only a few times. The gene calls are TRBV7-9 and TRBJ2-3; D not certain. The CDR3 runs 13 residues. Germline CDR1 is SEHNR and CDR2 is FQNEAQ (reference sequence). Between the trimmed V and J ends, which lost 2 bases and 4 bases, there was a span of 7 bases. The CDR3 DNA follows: TGTGCCAGCAGCTTATCACCCGCAGATACGCAGTATTTT. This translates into CASSLSPADTQYF.

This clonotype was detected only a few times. The CDR3 loop reads CASSPESGGETQYF. CDR3 DNA: TGTGCCAGCAGTCCCGAGTCCGGAGGAGAGACCCAGTACTTC. The gene calls are TRBV7-9 and TRBJ2-5, with a tentative D call TRBD2 (5 bases). V gave up 6 bases and J gave up 4 bases, with 15 bases separating them. CDR3 size: 14 residues. The V gene's germline CDR1 is SEHNR and CDR2 FQNEAQ (reference sequence).

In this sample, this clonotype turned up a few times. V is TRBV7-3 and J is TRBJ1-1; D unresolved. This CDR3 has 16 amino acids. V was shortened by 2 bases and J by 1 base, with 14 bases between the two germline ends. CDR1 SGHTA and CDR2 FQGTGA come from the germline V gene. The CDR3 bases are TGTGCCAGCAGCTTAGGAGGGAGAACAAGGAACACTGAAGCTTTCTTT. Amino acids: CASSLGGRTRNTEAFF.

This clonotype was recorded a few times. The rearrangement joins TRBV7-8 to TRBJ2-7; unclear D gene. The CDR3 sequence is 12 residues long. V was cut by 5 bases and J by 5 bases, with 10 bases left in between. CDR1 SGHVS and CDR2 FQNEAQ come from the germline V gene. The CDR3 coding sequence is TGTGCCAGCAGCATCCCCCCAAACGAGCAGTACTTC. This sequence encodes CASSIPPNEQYF.

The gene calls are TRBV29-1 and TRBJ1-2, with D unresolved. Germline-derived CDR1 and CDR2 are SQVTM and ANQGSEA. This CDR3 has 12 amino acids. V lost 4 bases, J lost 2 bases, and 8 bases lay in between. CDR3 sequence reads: CSVVVSNYGYTF. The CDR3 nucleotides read TGCAGCGTTGTGGTGTCAAACTATGGCTACACCTTC. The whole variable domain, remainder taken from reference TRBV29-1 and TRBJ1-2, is SAVISQKPSRDICQRGTSLTIQCQVDSQVTMMFWYRQQPGQSLTLIATANQGSEATYESGFVIDKFPISRPNLTFSTLTVSNMSPEDSSIYLCSVVVSNYGYTFGSGTRLTVV.

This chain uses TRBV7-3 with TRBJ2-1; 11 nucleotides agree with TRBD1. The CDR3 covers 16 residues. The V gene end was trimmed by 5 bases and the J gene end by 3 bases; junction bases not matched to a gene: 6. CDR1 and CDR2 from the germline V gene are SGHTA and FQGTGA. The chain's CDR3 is CASSARDRGVYNEQFF. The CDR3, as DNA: TGTGCCAGCAGCGCCCGGGACAGGGGGGTCTACAATGAGCAGTTCTTC.

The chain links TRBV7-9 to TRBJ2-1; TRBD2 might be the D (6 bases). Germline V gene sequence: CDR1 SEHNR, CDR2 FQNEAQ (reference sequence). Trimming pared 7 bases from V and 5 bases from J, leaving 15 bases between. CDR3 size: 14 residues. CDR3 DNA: TGTGCCAGCAAGTATAGCGGTAGCAACAATGAGCAGTTCTTC. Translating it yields CASKYSGSNNEQFF.

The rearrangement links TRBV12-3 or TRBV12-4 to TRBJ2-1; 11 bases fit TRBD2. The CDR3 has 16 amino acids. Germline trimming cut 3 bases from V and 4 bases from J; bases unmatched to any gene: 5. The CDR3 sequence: CASSFILAGGYNEQFF. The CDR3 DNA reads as TGTGCCAGCAGTTTCATTTTAGCGGGGGGGTACAATGAGCAGTTCTTC.

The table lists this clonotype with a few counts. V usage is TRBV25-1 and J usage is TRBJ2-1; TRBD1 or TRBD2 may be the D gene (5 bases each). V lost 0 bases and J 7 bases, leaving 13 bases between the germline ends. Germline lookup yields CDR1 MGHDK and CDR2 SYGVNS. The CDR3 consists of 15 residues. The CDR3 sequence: CASSEYSPGSNEQFF. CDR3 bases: TGTGCCAGCAGTGAATATTCCCCAGGGAGTAATGAGCAGTTCTTC. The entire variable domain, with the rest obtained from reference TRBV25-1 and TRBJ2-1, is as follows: EADIYQTPRYLVIGTGKKITLECSQTMGHDKMYWYQQDPGMELHLIHYSYGVNSTEKGDLSSESTVSRIRTEHFPLTLESARPSHTSQYLCASSEYSPGSNEQFFGPGTRLTVL.

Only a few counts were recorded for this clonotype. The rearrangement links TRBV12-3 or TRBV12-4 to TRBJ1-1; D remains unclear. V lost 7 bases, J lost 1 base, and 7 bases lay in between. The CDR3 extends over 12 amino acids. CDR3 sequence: CASTLQNTEAFF. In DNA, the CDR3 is TGTGCCAGCACCCTACAGAACACTGAAGCTTTCTTT.

In DNA, the CDR3 is TGTGCCAGCAGTTACTCCTCGGCACTTGAGAGCTCCTACGAGCAGTACTTC. Residues: CASSYSSALESSYEQYF. This rearrangement joins TRBV6-2 or TRBV6-3 to TRBJ2-7; D is unresolved. The CDR3 covers 17 residues. V lost 0 bases to trimming and J lost 0 bases, with 15 bases between them. In germline, CDR1 is MNHEY, CDR2 SVGEGT.

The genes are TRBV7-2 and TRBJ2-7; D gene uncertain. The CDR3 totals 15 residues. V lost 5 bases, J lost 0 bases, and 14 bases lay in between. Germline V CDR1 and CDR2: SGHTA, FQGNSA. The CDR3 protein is CASSPSPLPSYEQYF. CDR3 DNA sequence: TGTGCCAGCAGCCCCTCCCCCTTACCCTCCTACGAGCAGTACTTC.

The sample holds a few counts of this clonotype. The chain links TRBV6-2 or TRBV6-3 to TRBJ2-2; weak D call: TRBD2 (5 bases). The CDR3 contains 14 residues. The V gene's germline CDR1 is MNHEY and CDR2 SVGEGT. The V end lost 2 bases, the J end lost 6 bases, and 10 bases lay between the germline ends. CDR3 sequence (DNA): TGTGCCAGCAGTTACGCTAGCATTGCCGGGGAGCTGTTTTTT. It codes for CASSYASIAGELFF.

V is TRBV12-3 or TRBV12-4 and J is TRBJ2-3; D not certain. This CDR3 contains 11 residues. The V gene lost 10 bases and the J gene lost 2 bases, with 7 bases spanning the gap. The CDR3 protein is CATANTDTQYF. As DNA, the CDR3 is TGTGCCACCGCTAACACAGATACGCAGTATTTT.

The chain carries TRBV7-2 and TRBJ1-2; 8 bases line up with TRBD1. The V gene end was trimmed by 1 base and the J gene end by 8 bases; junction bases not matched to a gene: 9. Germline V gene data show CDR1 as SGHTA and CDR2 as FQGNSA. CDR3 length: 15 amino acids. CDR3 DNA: TGTGCCAGCAGCTTAGTCGCAGGGGGCGCTTCAGGCTACACCTTC. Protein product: CASSLVAGGASGYTF.